The rows below give T cell receptor beta chains drawn from one sample of a study of blood T cells in healthy people across ages. TCRdb recomputed calls from the 5' RACE reads with MiXCR, one row per CDR3 protein. Among about 640,000 distinct CDR3 sequences listed, about 30% were seen once. The sample comprised blood. The receptors were gathered from a woman older than 75 in good health. CDR3s include the opening cysteine and the closing phenylalanine or tryptophan. Fields, in order: J gene, V gene, clone size, D gene, CDR3 protein, CDR3 DNA. The D gene is left open where the match is weak. For some rows the clone size is stated as once, few or many, or as a class when expanded; others skip it.

TRBJ2-1,TRBV6-2/TRBV6-3,NA,TRBD1,CASSPGQTYEQFF,TGTGCCAGCAGTCCGGGACAGACTTACGAGCAGTTCTTC
TRBJ2-1,TRBV2,many,NA,CASSAPGVNYNEQFF,TGTGCCAGCAGTGCTCCGGGGGTGAACTACAATGAGCAGTTCTTC
TRBJ2-7,TRBV2,many,TRBD1,CASSEPGQGGYEQYF,TGTGCCAGCAGTGAGCCGGGACAGGGAGGCTACGAGCAGTACTTC
TRBJ1-2,TRBV27,many,NA,CASGEAGGGYTF,TGTGCCAGCGGCGAAGCGGGAGGCGGCTACACCTTC
TRBJ1-3,TRBV12-3/TRBV12-4,NA,TRBD1,CASSPWTGTGNTGYF,TGTGCCAGCAGTCCTTGGACAGGAACTGGAAACACCGGATATTTT
TRBJ2-7,TRBV7-2,many,TRBD2,CASSLASRTSSRISYEQYF,TGTGCCAGCAGCTTAGCGTCACGGACTAGCTCACGTATCTCCTACGAGCAGTACTTC
TRBJ2-5,TRBV6-1,many,TRBD1,CASGAQGESQETQYF,TGTGCCAGCGGGGCACAGGGGGAATCACAAGAGACCCAGTACTTC
TRBJ1-1,TRBV7-2,NA,NA,CASSLGSQRGRKNTEAFF,TGTGCCAGCAGCTTGGGGTCCCAAAGGGGACGGAAGAACACTGAAGCTTTCTTT
TRBJ2-3,TRBV3-1,NA,TRBD2,CASSQDSGGGARDTQYF,TGTGCCAGCAGCCAAGATTCGGGCGGGGGGGCAAGAGATACGCAGTATTTT
TRBJ1-1,TRBV9,many,NA,CASSVLGNTEAFF,TGTGCCAGCAGCGTACTTGGCAACACTGAAGCTTTCTTT
TRBJ2-3,TRBV9,NA,TRBD2,CASSVGLAGGPTDTQYF,TGTGCCAGCAGCGTAGGGCTAGCGGGGGGCCCCACAGATACGCAGTATTTT
TRBJ2-5,TRBV5-1,NA,TRBD2,CVSSSGGETQYF,TGTGTCAGCAGTAGCGGGGGGGAGACCCAGTACTTC
TRBJ1-1,TRBV7-9,few,NA,CASPRSGDQNTEAFF,TGTGCCAGCCCCCGGTCCGGGGACCAGAACACTGAAGCTTTCTTT
TRBJ2-7,TRBV20-1,many,NA,CSALTEPAYEQYF,TGCAGTGCCCTGACGGAACCCGCCTACGAGCAGTACTTC
TRBJ1-6,TRBV12-3/TRBV12-4,many,NA,CASSFQGDNSPLHF,TGTGCCAGCAGTTTCCAGGGAGATAATTCACCCCTCCACTTT
TRBJ1-6,TRBV5-1,many,NA,CASSLSTGSVNSPLHF,TGCGCCAGCAGCTTGAGTACCGGGTCGGTCAATTCACCCCTCCACTTT
TRBJ1-2,TRBV7-9,many,NA,CASNRIVQGNYGYTF,TGTGCCAGCAACCGGATAGTTCAGGGGAACTATGGCTACACCTTC
TRBJ2-5,TRBV7-2,NA,NA,CASRLGVSETQYF,TGTGCCAGCAGACTAGGGGTATCAGAGACCCAGTACTTC
TRBJ1-6,TRBV7-9,many,TRBD1,CASSLIDRDFSPLHF,TGTGCCAGCAGCTTAATTGACAGGGACTTTTCACCCCTCCACTTT
TRBJ2-1,TRBV24-1,once,NA,CATSKRGLAPSYNEQFF,TGTGCCACCAGTAAAAGGGGGCTAGCGCCCTCCTACAATGAGCAGTTCTTC
TRBJ2-1,TRBV6-2/TRBV6-3,many,NA,CASSYSKGSPGYYNEQFF,TGTGCCAGCAGTTACTCGAAGGGCTCTCCGGGATACTACAATGAGCAGTTCTTC
TRBJ1-5,TRBV7-2,many,TRBD1,CASSADRGHNQPQHF,TGTGCCAGCAGCGCCGACAGGGGACACAATCAGCCCCAGCATTTT
TRBJ2-3,TRBV20-1,few,TRBD2,CSAALRTSGAVDTQYF,TGCAGTGCTGCCCTGCGGACTAGCGGGGCGGTAGATACGCAGTATTTT
TRBJ2-1,TRBV18,few,NA,CASSPPDSPDEQFF,TGTGCCAGCTCACCACCGGACTCCCCGGATGAGCAGTTCTTC
TRBJ1-2,TRBV20-1,NA,NA,CSAIKGQGYTF,TGCAGTGCTATCAAAGGGCAAGGCTACACCTTC
TRBJ2-1,TRBV5-1,NA,TRBD2,CASSNSGDGYNEQFF,TGCGCCAGCAGCAATAGCGGGGACGGATACAATGAGCAGTTCTTC
TRBJ1-2,TRBV6-5,many,TRBD1,CASSPARTGNGYTF,TGTGCCAGCAGCCCTGCCCGGACAGGAAATGGCTACACCTTC
TRBJ1-5,TRBV15,many,TRBD1,CATSRDTPGQGAYSNQPQHF,TGTGCCACCAGCAGAGATACCCCGGGACAGGGGGCCTATAGCAATCAGCCCCAGCATTTT